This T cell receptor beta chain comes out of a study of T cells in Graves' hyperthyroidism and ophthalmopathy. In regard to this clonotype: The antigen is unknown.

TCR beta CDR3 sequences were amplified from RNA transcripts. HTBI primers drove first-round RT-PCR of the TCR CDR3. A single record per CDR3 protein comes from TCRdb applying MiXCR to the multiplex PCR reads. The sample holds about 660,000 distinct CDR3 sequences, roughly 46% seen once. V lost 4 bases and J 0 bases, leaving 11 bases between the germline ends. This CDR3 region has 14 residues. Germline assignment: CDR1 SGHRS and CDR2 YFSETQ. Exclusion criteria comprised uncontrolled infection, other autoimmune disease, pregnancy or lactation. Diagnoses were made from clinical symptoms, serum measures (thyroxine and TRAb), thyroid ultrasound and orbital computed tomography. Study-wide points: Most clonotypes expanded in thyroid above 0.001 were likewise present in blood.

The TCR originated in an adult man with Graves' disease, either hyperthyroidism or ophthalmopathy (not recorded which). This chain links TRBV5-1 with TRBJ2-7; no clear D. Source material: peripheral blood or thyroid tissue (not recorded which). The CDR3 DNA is TGCGCCAGCAGCCCGACGGTGAACTCCTACGAGCAGTACTTC. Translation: CASSPTVNSYEQYF.